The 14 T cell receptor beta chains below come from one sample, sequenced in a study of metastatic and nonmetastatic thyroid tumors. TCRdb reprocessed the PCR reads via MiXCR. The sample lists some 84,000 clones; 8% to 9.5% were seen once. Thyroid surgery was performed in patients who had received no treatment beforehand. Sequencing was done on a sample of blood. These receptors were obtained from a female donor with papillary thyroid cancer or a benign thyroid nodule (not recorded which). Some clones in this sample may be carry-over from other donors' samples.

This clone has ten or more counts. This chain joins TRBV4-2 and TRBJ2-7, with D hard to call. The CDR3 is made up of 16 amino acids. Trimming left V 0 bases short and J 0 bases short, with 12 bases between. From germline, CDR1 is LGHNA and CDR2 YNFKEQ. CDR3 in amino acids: CASSQDRQVSSYEQYF. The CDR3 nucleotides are TGTGCCAGCAGCCAAGACCGGCAGGTGAGCTCCTACGAGCAGTACTTC.

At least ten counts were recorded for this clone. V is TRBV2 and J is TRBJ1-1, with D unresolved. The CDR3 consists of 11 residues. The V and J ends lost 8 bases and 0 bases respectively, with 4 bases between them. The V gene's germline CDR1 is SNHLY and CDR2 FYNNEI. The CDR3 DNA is TGTGCCAGCGGGATGAACACTGAAGCTTTCTTT. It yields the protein CASGMNTEAFF.

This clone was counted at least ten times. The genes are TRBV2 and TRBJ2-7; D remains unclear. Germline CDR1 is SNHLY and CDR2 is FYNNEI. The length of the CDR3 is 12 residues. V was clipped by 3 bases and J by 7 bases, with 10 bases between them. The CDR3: CASSESLREQYF. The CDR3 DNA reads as TGTGCCAGCAGTGAGAGCTTGCGGGAGCAGTACTTC.

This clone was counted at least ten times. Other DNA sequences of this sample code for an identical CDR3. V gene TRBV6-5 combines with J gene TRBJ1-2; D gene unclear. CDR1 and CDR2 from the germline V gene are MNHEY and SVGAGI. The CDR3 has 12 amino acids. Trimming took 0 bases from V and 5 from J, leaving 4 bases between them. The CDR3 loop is CASSYSGYGYTF. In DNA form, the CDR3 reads TGTGCCAGCAGTTACTCAGGGTATGGCTACACCTTC.

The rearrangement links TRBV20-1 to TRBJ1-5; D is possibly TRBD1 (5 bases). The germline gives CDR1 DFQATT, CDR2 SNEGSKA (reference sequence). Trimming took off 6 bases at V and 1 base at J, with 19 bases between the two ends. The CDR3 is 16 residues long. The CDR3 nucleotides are TGCAGTGCCACCATCCCCGGGGCCCCAAGCAATCAGCCCCAGCATTTT. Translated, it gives CSATIPGAPSNQPQHF.

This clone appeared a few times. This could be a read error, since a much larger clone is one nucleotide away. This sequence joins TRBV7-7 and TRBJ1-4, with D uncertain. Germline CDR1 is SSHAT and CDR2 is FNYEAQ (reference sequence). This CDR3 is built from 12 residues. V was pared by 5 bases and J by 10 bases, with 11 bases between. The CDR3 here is CASSTGGGKLFF. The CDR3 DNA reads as TGTGCCAGCAGCACGGGAGGCGGAAAACTGTTTTTT.

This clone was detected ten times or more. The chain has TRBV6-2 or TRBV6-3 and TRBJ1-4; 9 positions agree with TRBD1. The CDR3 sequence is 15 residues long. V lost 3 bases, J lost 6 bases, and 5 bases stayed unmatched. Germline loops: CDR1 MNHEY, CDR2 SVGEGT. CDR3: CASSYSWTGDEKLFF. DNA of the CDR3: TGTGCCAGCAGTTATAGTTGGACAGGGGATGAAAAACTGTTTTTT.

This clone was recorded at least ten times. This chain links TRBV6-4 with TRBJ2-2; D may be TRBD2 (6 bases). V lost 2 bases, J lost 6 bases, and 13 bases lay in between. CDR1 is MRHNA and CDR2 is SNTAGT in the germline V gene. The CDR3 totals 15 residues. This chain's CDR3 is CASSDGGGSAGELFF. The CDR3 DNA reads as TGTGCCAGCAGTGACGGTGGGGGGTCCGCCGGGGAGCTGTTTTTT.

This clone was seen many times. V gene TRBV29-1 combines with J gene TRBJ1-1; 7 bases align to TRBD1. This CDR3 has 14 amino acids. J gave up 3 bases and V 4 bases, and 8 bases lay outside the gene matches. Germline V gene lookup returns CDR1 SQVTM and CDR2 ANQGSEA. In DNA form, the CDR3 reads TGCAGCGTTGTACCAGGGGGTGGGGACACTGAAGCTTTCTTT. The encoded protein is CSVVPGGGDTEAFF.

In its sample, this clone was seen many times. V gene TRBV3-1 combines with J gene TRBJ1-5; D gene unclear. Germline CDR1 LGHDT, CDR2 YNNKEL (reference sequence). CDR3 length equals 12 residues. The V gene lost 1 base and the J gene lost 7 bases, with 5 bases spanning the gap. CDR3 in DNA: TGTGCCAGCAGCCAAGGGAAACAGCCCCAGCATTTT. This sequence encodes CASSQGKQPQHF.

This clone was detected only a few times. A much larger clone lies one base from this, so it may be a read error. The CDR3 bases are TGTGCCGGCAGGGACGGACACCTCTCCTACGAGCAGTACTTC. Translation gives CAGRDGHLSYEQYF. This chain uses TRBV27 with TRBJ2-7; the D gene could be TRBD1 or TRBD2 (5 bases each). This CDR3 spans 14 amino acids. Germline V gives CDR1 MNHEY, CDR2 SMNVEV (reference sequence).

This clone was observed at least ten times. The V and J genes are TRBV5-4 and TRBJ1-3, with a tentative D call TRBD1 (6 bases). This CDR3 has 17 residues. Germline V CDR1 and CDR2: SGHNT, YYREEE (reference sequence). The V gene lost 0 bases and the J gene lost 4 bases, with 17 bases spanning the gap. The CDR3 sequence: CASSLGPLRGSGNTIYF. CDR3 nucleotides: TGTGCCAGCAGCTTGGGCCCCCTAAGGGGGTCCGGAAACACCATATATTTT.

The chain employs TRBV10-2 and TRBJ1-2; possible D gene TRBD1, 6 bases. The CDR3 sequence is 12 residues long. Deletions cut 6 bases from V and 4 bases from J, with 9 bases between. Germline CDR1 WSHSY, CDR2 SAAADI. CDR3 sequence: CASRRQAYGYTF. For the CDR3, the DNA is TGCGCCAGCAGAAGACAGGCCTATGGCTACACCTTC.

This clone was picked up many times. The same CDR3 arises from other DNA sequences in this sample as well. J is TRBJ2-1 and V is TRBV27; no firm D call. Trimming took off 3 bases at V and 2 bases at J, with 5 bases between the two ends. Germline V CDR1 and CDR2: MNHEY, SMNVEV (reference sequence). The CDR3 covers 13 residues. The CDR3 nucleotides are TGTGCCAGCAGTTTCCGGACCTACAATGAGCAGTTCTTC. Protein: CASSFRTYNEQFF.